A single sample gave rise to the 22 T cell receptor beta chains below, sequenced in a study of neurological immune-mediated disorders (dated by TCRdb to between 2019 and 2020). Library prep was done by 5' RACE. For sequencing, an Illumina HiSeq 2500 was employed. The public reads were quality trimmed at Q25 with fastp and then assembled into clones with MiXCR by TCRdb, keeping productive beta chains. Duplicate CDR3 protein sequences are folded into a single record with the most common DNA and genes. This sample is represented by tens of thousands of distinct CDR3 sequences; nearly 3.5% of them were singletons. 3% to 4% of the sample is taken by the ten largest. Sequenced input: PBMCs. The receptors were gathered from a man aged 35-49 years with multiple sclerosis.

This clonotype has a count of ten or more. The chain couples TRBV29-1 to TRBJ1-1; the D gene is possibly TRBD1 (5 bases). Germline loops: CDR1 SQVTM, CDR2 ANQGSEA. The V and J ends lost 5 bases and 4 bases respectively, with 11 bases between them. The CDR3 contains 12 residues. Here the CDR3 DNA reads TGCAGCGTTTCCACGGGGGTCACTGAAGCTTTCTTT. Residues: CSVSTGVTEAFF.

This clonotype has a count of ten or more. V and J are TRBV6-1 and TRBJ1-1, with 7 bases lining up with TRBD1. Germline V lookup: CDR1 MNHNS, CDR2 SASEGT. V trimming: 4 bases; J trimming: 5 bases; junction bases outside the gene matches: 10. The CDR3 has 15 amino acids. CDR3 sequence reads: CASSGKQGMGTEAFF. DNA of the CDR3: TGTGCCAGCAGTGGAAAACAGGGGATGGGGACTGAAGCTTTCTTT.

This clonotype was seen many times. J is TRBJ1-2 and V is TRBV5-5; perhaps TRBD1 as D (5 bases). V dropped 4 bases and J dropped 5 bases, with 21 bases sitting between them. The CDR3 sequence is 16 residues long. CDR1 is SGHKS and CDR2 is YYEKEE in the germline V gene (reference sequence). Here the CDR3 reads CASSQTAGVLGYGYTF. CDR3 bases: TGTGCCAGCAGCCAAACCGCGGGGGTTCTAGGTTATGGCTACACCTTC.

There are many counts of this clonotype. The chain uses TRBV29-1 and TRBJ2-1; D ambiguous. The CDR3 is 13 residues long. With 2 bases removed from V and 7 bases from J, the gap between germline ends came to 12 bases. Germline CDR1 is SQVTM and CDR2 is ANQGSEA. CDR3 DNA: TGCAGCGTTGAATCGACGGCCATGAATGAGCAGTTCTTC. Translated: CSVESTAMNEQFF.

This clonotype was counted ten times or more. The rearrangement joins TRBV20-1 to TRBJ2-2; 13 bases are a match to TRBD2. Germline lookup yields CDR1 DFQATT and CDR2 SNEGSKA (reference sequence). V lost 1 base to trimming and J lost 2 bases; unmatched junction nucleotides: 7. The CDR3 runs 18 residues. The CDR3 protein is CSARAFLGLAGNTGELFF. Written as DNA, the CDR3 is TGCAGTGCTAGAGCCTTTTTGGGACTAGCGGGAAACACCGGGGAGCTGTTTTTT.

Only one count was recorded for this clonotype. The chain combines TRBV7-9 with TRBJ1-1; unclear D gene. Trimming pared 0 bases from V and 4 bases from J, leaving 12 bases between. Germline loops: CDR1 SEHNR, CDR2 FQNEAQ (reference sequence). The CDR3 is made up of 15 amino acids. In nucleotides, the CDR3 is TGTGCCAGCAGCTTAGCGGAGAATGGTGTCACTGAAGCTTTCTTT. Protein sequence: CASSLAENGVTEAFF.

This clonotype showed up many times. This chain links TRBV20-1 with TRBJ2-1; 9 bases line up with TRBD2. V lost 1 base and J lost 3; bases outside the gene matches: 13. CDR3 length: 18 residues. The V gene's germline CDR1 is DFQATT and CDR2 SNEGSKA (reference sequence). CDR3 DNA sequence: TGCAGTGCTAGAGGACTGAGATCTAGCGGGGTTATCTACAATGAGCAGTTCTTC. Translation gives CSARGLRSSGVIYNEQFF.

This clonotype appeared many times. J is TRBJ2-1 and V is TRBV5-1; 7 positions agree with TRBD2. V was clipped by 5 bases and J by 10 bases; unmatched bases: 12. CDR1 and CDR2 (germline): SGHRS, YFSETQ. This CDR3 region has 14 residues. CDR3 nucleotides: TGCGCCAGCAGATTATGGGAGGGTCAACGAGAGCAGTTCTTC. This encodes CASRLWEGQREQFF. Drawing the rest from reference TRBV5-1 and TRBJ2-1, the complete variable domain is KAGVTQTPRYLIKTRGQQVTLSCSPISGHRSVSWYQQTPGQGLQFLFEYFSETQRNKGNFPGRFSGRQFSNSRSEMNVSTLELGDSALYLCASRLWEGQREQFFGPGTRLTVL.

In its sample, this clonotype was seen once. This clone may be a read error of a much larger clone one base away. The rearrangement joins TRBV11-2 to TRBJ2-3; D gene uncertain. Looked up from germline, CDR1 is SGHAT and CDR2 is FQNNGV. CDR3 size: 12 residues. The CDR3 DNA is TGTGACAGCAGCTCCCTAGGAGATACGCAGTATTTT. Its translation: CDSSSLGDTQYF.

As to this clonotype: Mismatch with germline at one junction end may stem from a read error. The chain has TRBV5-1 and TRBJ1-6; D perhaps matches TRBD1 (5 bases). Germline V gene data show CDR1 as SGHRS and CDR2 as YFSETQ. This CDR3 has 14 residues. The CDR3 here is CASSLVGDNSTLNF. The CDR3 nucleotides are TGCGCCAGCAGTTTAGTAGGGGATAATTCAACCCTCAACTTT.

This clonotype was counted many times. The genes are TRBV5-1 and TRBJ2-7; 8 nucleotides agree with TRBD1. The CDR3 extends over 16 amino acids. Germline V gene data show CDR1 as SGHRS and CDR2 as YFSETQ. Trimming took 4 bases from V and 1 from J; bases not matched to a gene: 10. The CDR3 bases are TGCGCCAGCAGCCTGGACCCAGGGGGCGTTTCCTACGAGCAGTACTTC. Its translation is CASSLDPGGVSYEQYF.

There are many counts of this clonotype. The chain links TRBV3-1 to TRBJ2-6; D is uncertain. The V gene's germline CDR1 is LGHDT and CDR2 YNNKEL (reference sequence). This CDR3 contains 18 residues. The V and J ends lost 4 bases and 0 bases respectively, with 16 bases between them. The CDR3 is CASSPNRVGFSGANVLTF. The CDR3, as DNA: TGTGCCAGCAGCCCAAATCGGGTTGGTTTCTCTGGGGCCAACGTCCTGACTTTC.

This clonotype was observed at least ten times. A read error may explain this, as a much larger clone is one base away. J is TRBJ2-6 and V is TRBV29-1; perhaps D is TRBD1 or TRBD2 (5 bases each). The CDR3 runs 13 residues. The germline gives CDR1 SQVTM, CDR2 ANQGSEA. The CDR3 DNA reads as TGCAGCGTCGGGAATTCTGGGGCCAAAGTCCTGACTTTC. It translates to CSVGNSGAKVLTF.

This clonotype was observed at least ten times. V is TRBV12-3 or TRBV12-4 and J is TRBJ1-5; weak D call: TRBD1 (6 bases). Trimming shortened V by 1 base and J by 2 bases, and 12 bases separated the two germline ends. The CDR3 extends over 16 amino acids. CDR3 residues: CASSLGAGAGNQPQHF. DNA of the CDR3: TGTGCCAGCAGTTTAGGAGCGGGGGCCGGCAATCAGCCCCAGCATTTT.

This clonotype was seen more than once but under ten times. The rearrangement links TRBV4-2 to TRBJ2-7; 9 bases agree with TRBD1. Germline V gives CDR1 LGHNA, CDR2 YNFKEQ. The CDR3 extends over 16 amino acids. V shed 2 bases, J shed 2 bases, and the junction held 7 bases outside the gene matches. This CDR3 reads CASSQTGTGPTYEQYF. The CDR3 nucleotides read TGTGCCAGCAGCCAAACCGGGACAGGGCCTACCTACGAGCAGTACTTC.

This clonotype is a singleton in its sample. V gene TRBV20-1 combines with J gene TRBJ1-1; D may be TRBD1 (5 bases). The germline V and J ends were trimmed by 4 bases and 3 bases, with 12 bases remaining between them. CDR1 is DFQATT and CDR2 is SNEGSKA in the germline V gene (reference sequence). The CDR3 runs to 13 residues. The CDR3 spells CSAIEGPDTEAFF. As DNA, the CDR3 is TGCAGTGCTATAGAGGGGCCGGACACTGAAGCTTTCTTT.

This clonotype was observed many times. The rearrangement links TRBV20-1 to TRBJ1-4; TRBD1 agrees at 9 bases. In germline, CDR1 is DFQATT, CDR2 SNEGSKA (reference sequence). Trimming at V came to 0 bases and at J to 7 bases, leaving 6 bases not matched to a gene. The CDR3 consists of 15 residues. Here the CDR3 reads CSARDLTGGGEKLFF. CDR3 bases: TGCAGTGCTAGAGATCTGACAGGGGGTGGTGAAAAACTGTTTTTT.

Ten or more counts support this clonotype. DNA of the CDR3: TGCAGTGCTCCAGGGGAGAGCACAGATACGCAGTATTTT. Protein product: CSAPGESTDTQYF. The V and J genes are TRBV20-1 and TRBJ2-3, with D maybe TRBD1 (6 bases). This CDR3 has 13 amino acids. Germline CDR1 reads DFQATT; CDR2 reads SNEGSKA (reference sequence). V shed 5 bases and J shed 0 bases, with 9 bases lying between them.

This clonotype came up many times. The chain combines TRBV4-1 with TRBJ1-2, with TRBD1 identical over 8 bases. The CDR3 runs to 15 residues. In germline, CDR1 is MGHRA, CDR2 YSYEKL. The V gene end was trimmed by 2 bases and the J gene end by 3 bases; junction bases not matched to a gene: 5. The CDR3 here is CASSQNGQGDYGYTF. CDR3 nucleotides: TGCGCCAGCAGCCAAAATGGACAGGGCGACTATGGCTACACCTTC.

At least ten counts were recorded for this clonotype. The gene calls are TRBV3-1 and TRBJ2-3, with TRBD2 as a possible D gene (7 bases). V lost 1 base and J 4 bases, leaving 15 bases between the germline ends. The V gene's germline CDR1 is LGHDT and CDR2 YNNKEL (reference sequence). This CDR3 spans 16 amino acids. The CDR3 region has the DNA TGTGCCAGCAGCCAAGTACGGGGGGCACCTCCAGATACGCAGTATTTT. This encodes CASSQVRGAPPDTQYF.

The chain has TRBV19 and TRBJ2-7; 9 nucleotides agree with TRBD1. The CDR3 runs 13 residues. Germline loops: CDR1 LNHDA, CDR2 SQIVND (reference sequence). Trimming took 11 bases from V and 3 from J; bases not matched to a gene: 8. This CDR3 is CASRGTGIYEQYF. CDR3 nucleotides: TGTGCCTCGCGGGGGACAGGGATCTACGAGCAGTACTTC.

In this sample, this clonotype turned up many times. The chain joins TRBV20-1 to TRBJ2-1, with TRBD2 matching over 10 bases. The trim removed 6 bases at V and 5 bases at J, leaving 10 bases unmatched. Germline V gene lookup returns CDR1 DFQATT and CDR2 SNEGSKA (reference sequence). This CDR3 contains 15 residues. CDR3 residues: CSAQKLAGYDNEQFF. DNA of the CDR3: TGCAGTGCCCAAAAACTAGCGGGATACGACAATGAGCAGTTCTTC.